A selection of T cell receptor beta chains follows, all from one sample in a study of blood T cell repertoires in COVID-19. Some clones are missing from TCRdb's copy, which holds only in-frame ones; the method was immunoSEQ multiplex PCR. The sample includes 280,000 or so clones, roughly 90% seen only once; the top ten take 1.7%. The specimen was PBMCs or T cells enriched from blood (not recorded which). The receptors stem from a woman aged 18-35 years with acute COVID-19. Each CDR3 is given with its conserved first and last residue. D genes are given only for firm matches. Rows give clone size only sometimes, using once, few, many, or a class for an expanded clone.

TRBD1	few	TRBV29-1	TRBJ1-1	13	CSARTGGNTEAFF	TGCAGCGCCAGGACAGGCGGGAACACTGAAGCTTTCTTT
TRBD1	.	TRBV5-5	TRBJ1-2	13	CASSLQGADGYTF	TGTGCCAGCAGTTTACAGGGGGCGGACGGCTACACCTTC
TRBD2	.	TRBV28	TRBJ2-3	16	CASSPGTSGSGNTQYF	TGTGCCAGCAGTCCCGGCACTAGCGGGAGTGGAAATACGCAGTATTTT
.	once	TRBV7-8	TRBJ1-5	14	CASSLRDEGQPQHF	TGTGCCAGCAGCTTACGGGATGAAGGGCAGCCCCAGCATTTT
TRBD2	once	TRBV18	TRBJ2-1	17	CASSPRGTSGRANEQFF	TGTGCCAGCTCACCACGAGGGACTAGCGGGAGGGCCAATGAGCAGTTCTTC
.	once	TRBV9	TRBJ2-2	16	CASSVAGATSTGELFF	TGTGCCAGCAGCGTAGCGGGAGCTACTTCCACCGGGGAGCTGTTTTTT
TRBD2	.	TRBV11-2	TRBJ2-1	20	CASSLDPESAGGREYNEQFF	TGTGCCAGCAGCTTAGACCCTGAATCCGCGGGGGGGCGGGAGTACAATGAGCAGTTCTTC
.	.	TRBV30	TRBJ1-5	13	CAWSSQGGQPQHF	TGTGCCTGGAGCTCACAGGGCGGTCAGCCCCAGCATTTT
.	.	TRBV7-9	TRBJ1-1	14	CASSLAGAGLEAFF	TGTGCCAGCAGCTTAGCGGGGGCTGGTTTAGAAGCTTTCTTT
TRBD2	.	TRBV28	TRBJ2-1	14	CASLRGGIYNEQFF	TGTGCCAGCTTGCGGGGGGGGATCTACAATGAGCAGTTCTTC
TRBD2	once	TRBV29-1	TRBJ2-3	15	CSVQLAGGGPDTQYF	TGCAGCGTTCAACTAGCGGGAGGAGGCCCAGATACGCAGTATTTT
TRBD1	.	TRBV27	TRBJ2-3	16	CASSERQGRDTDTQYF	TGTGCCAGCAGCGAGAGACAGGGGAGAGACACAGATACGCAGTATTTT
.	.	TRBV20-1	TRBJ1-1	15	CSASSVRGANTEAFF	TGCAGTGCTAGTAGTGTGCGGGGGGCGAACACTGAAGCTTTCTTT
.	.	TRBV5-1	TRBJ2-7	15	CASSDPFRTSYEQYF	TGCGCCAGCAGCGACCCCTTTAGGACTTCCTACGAGCAGTACTTC
.	.	TRBV5-1	TRBJ1-1	14	CASSFSRVETEAFF	TGCGCCAGCAGCTTCTCCAGGGTGGAGACTGAAGCTTTCTTT
.	.	TRBV29-1	TRBJ2-5	14	CSAEPQGNQETQYF	TGCAGCGCCGAACCCCAGGGGAACCAAGAGACCCAGTACTTC
.	.	TRBV2	TRBJ1-4	15	CASSELDRLNEKLFF	TGTGCCAGCAGTGAATTGGACAGACTAAATGAAAAACTGTTTTTT
TRBD2	.	TRBV5-1	TRBJ2-1	14	CASKTSGIYNEQFF	TGCGCCAGCAAAACTAGCGGGATCTACAATGAGCAGTTCTTC
.	.	TRBV27	TRBJ2-7	18	CASSPTNPGLGVPYEQYF	TGTGCCAGCAGTCCTACTAATCCGGGACTTGGAGTCCCCTACGAGCAGTACTTC
TRBD1	.	TRBV9	TRBJ2-7	15	CASSVDGQGAYEQYF	TGTGCCAGCAGCGTCGATGGACAGGGGGCCTACGAGCAGTACTTC
.	once	TRBV3-1/TRBV3-2	TRBJ1-3	15	CASSQDEGTGNTIYF	TGTGCCAGCAGCCAAGATGAGGGAACGGGAAACACCATATATTTT
TRBD2	.	TRBV7-9	TRBJ2-3	13	CASSFGGTDTQYF	TGTGCCAGCAGCTTCGGGGGGACAGATACGCAGTATTTT
.	.	TRBV15	TRBJ2-1	18	CATSRDGASANSYNEQFF	TGTGCCACCAGCAGAGATGGGGCTAGCGCTAACTCCTACAATGAGCAGTTCTTC
.	.	TRBV27	TRBJ1-3	12	CASAGSGNTIYF	TGTGCCAGCGCCGGCTCTGGAAACACCATATATTTT
.	.	TRBV29-1	TRBJ2-3	13	CSGKGGLSDTQYF	TGCAGCGGGAAGGGGGGGCTATCGGATACGCAGTATTTT
TRBD2	.	TRBV4-2	TRBJ2-1	17	CASSQERAGGTYNEQFF	TGTGCCAGCAGCCAAGAGCGGGCGGGAGGCACCTACAATGAGCAGTTCTTC
.	.	TRBV5-1	TRBJ1-4	15	CASRGGASVNEKLFF	TGCGCCAGCAGGGGAGGGGCCTCAGTAAATGAAAAACTGTTTTTT
.	.	TRBV3-1/TRBV3-2	TRBJ1-2	11	CASSQVGGYTF	TGTGCCAGCAGCCAAGTCGGGGGCTACACCTTC
TRBD1	.	TRBV6-5	TRBJ2-7	16	CASSYPGTGGINEQYF	TGTGCCAGCAGTTACCCTGGGACAGGGGGTATCAACGAGCAGTACTTC
.	.	TRBV13	TRBJ2-4	15	CASSPRGSSSNIQYF	TGTGCCAGCAGCCCGCGGGGTTCCTCGAGCAACATTCAGTACTTC
TRBD1	.	TRBV5-1	TRBJ1-1	14	CASVDGTGNTEAFF	TGCGCCAGTGTGGATGGGACAGGGAACACTGAAGCTTTCTTT
TRBD2	once	TRBV10-1	TRBJ2-3	15	CASSAGGLAGDTQYF	TGCGCCAGCAGCGCCGGGGGGCTAGCGGGAGATACGCAGTATTTT
TRBD2	.	TRBV25-1	TRBJ2-7	16	CASSEWGGLRLSEQYF	TGTGCCAGCAGTGAATGGGGGGGACTCCGACTCTCCGAGCAGTACTTC
TRBD1	.	TRBV9	TRBJ2-2	17	CASSVVPQTGGTGELFF	TGTGCCAGCAGCGTAGTTCCCCAGACAGGGGGAACCGGGGAGCTGTTTTTT
.	.	TRBV6-5	TRBJ1-5	15	CAHGQPGYSNQPQHF	TGTGCCCATGGACAGCCCGGATATAGCAATCAGCCCCAGCATTTT
.	.	TRBV5-1	TRBJ1-1	12	CASSPGTPEAFF	TGCGCCAGCAGCCCCGGGACACCTGAAGCTTTCTTT
TRBD1	.	TRBV6-5	TRBJ1-2	14	CASSYTGQGASYTF	TGTGCCAGCAGTTACACGGGACAGGGGGCGAGCTACACCTTC
TRBD2	.	TRBV4-1	TRBJ2-2	15	CASSQDGRYTGELFF	TGCGCCAGCAGCCAAGACGGGAGGTACACCGGGGAGCTGTTTTTT
TRBD2	.	TRBV7-7	TRBJ2-1	17	CASSPRLAGGGYNEQFF	TGTGCCAGCAGCCCCAGACTAGCGGGAGGGGGCTACAATGAGCAGTTCTTC
TRBD2	.	TRBV2	TRBJ2-1	14	CASSSGRESNEQFF	TGTGCCAGCAGTTCAGGGCGGGAGTCGAATGAGCAGTTCTTC
.	.	TRBV27	TRBJ1-1	14	CASSPQTGNTEAFF	TGTGCCAGCAGTCCACAGACCGGGAACACTGAAGCTTTCTTT
.	.	TRBV7-3	TRBJ2-3	14	CASSFAGSTDTQYF	TGTGCCAGCAGCTTCGCGGGATCCACAGATACGCAGTATTTT
.	.	TRBV2	TRBJ2-6	12	CASRSGANVLTF	TGTGCCAGCAGATCAGGGGCCAACGTCCTGACTTTC
.	.	TRBV5-4	TRBJ2-7	16	CASSLGGREESYEQYF	TGTGCCAGCAGCTTGGGTGGCAGAGAGGAATCCTACGAGCAGTACTTC
TRBD1	.	TRBV4-3	TRBJ2-1	15	CASSQGTGLYNEQFF	TGCGCCAGCAGCCAAGGGACAGGACTGTACAATGAGCAGTTCTTC
TRBD2	.	TRBV19	TRBJ2-2	14	CAGRLAANTGELFF	TGTGCCGGCCGACTAGCGGCGAACACCGGGGAGCTGTTTTTT
.	.	TRBV27	TRBJ2-5	13	CASSLLPDSGQYF	TGTGCCAGCAGTTTGCTCCCGGATTCGGGCCAGTACTTC
TRBD2	.	TRBV19	TRBJ2-1	15	CASRITSGSVDEQFF	TGTGCCAGTAGGATAACTAGCGGGAGCGTGGATGAGCAGTTCTTC
TRBD2	.	TRBV28	TRBJ2-1	14	CASRSLAGVYEQFF	TGTGCCAGCCGATCCCTAGCGGGAGTATATGAGCAGTTCTTC